The 17 T cell receptor beta chains reported below all come from one sample, sequenced in a study of blood T cell repertoires in COVID-19. The repertoire was sequenced with immunoSEQ multiplex PCR; TCRdb's copy has only in-frame clones and lacks some. The profile shows a few hundred thousand clones, about 87% of them singletons. Sequencing was carried out using PBMCs or T cells enriched from blood (not recorded which). These receptor sequences come from a woman aged 45-65 years who had recovered from COVID-19.

V gene TRBV2 combines with J gene TRBJ2-7; D is perhaps TRBD1 (6 bases). The CDR3 consists of 15 residues. V was cut by 1 base and J by 1 base, with 11 bases left in between. CDR1 SNHLY and CDR2 FYNNEI come from the germline V gene. The CDR3 reads CASSEVGRGSYEQYF. The CDR3 DNA sequence: TGTGCCAGCAGTGAAGTGGGCAGGGGATCCTACGAGCAGTACTTC.

The chain couples TRBV27 to TRBJ1-4; D is ambiguous. Germline CDR1 reads MNHEY; CDR2 reads SMNVEV (reference sequence). Trimming left V 6 bases short and J 0 bases short, with 11 bases between. The CDR3 length is 15 residues. CDR3 sequence: CASSTSFATNEKLFF. The CDR3 DNA reads TGTGCCAGCAGCACCAGTTTTGCAACTAATGAAAAACTGTTTTTT.

The V and J genes are TRBV12-3 or TRBV12-4 and TRBJ1-5; 9 bases are a match to TRBD1. The length of the CDR3 is 13 residues. V lost 6 bases and J lost 3; bases outside the gene matches: 0. CDR3 in amino acids: CASRQGANQPQHF. CDR3 bases: TGTGCCAGCAGACAGGGGGCCAATCAGCCCCAGCATTTT.

The chain uses TRBV4-1 and TRBJ2-2; no clear D. V was trimmed by 4 bases and J by 6 bases, leaving 15 bases between them. This CDR3 contains 15 residues. Germline CDR1 is MGHRA and CDR2 is YSYEKL. For the CDR3, the DNA is TGCGCCAGCAGCCTAAACCGGGTCACCCCCGGGGAGCTGTTTTTT. Residues: CASSLNRVTPGELFF.

The V and J genes are TRBV25-1 and TRBJ1-4; a possible D gene is TRBD1 (5 bases). Trimming shortened V by 0 bases and J by 3 bases, and 8 bases separated the two germline ends. CDR1 is MGHDK, CDR2 SYGVNS, per germline. The CDR3 loop spans 15 amino acids. CDR3 in DNA: TGTGCCAGCAGTGAATACTCGGGGGCTAATGAAAAACTGTTTTTT. Its translation: CASSEYSGANEKLFF.

This clone occurred once. The chain couples TRBV11-3 to TRBJ2-1, with TRBD1 matching 7 bases. The CDR3 is 14 residues long. Germline V gene data show CDR1 as SGHNT and CDR2 as YENEEA. V trimming: 2 bases; J trimming: 2 bases; junction bases outside the gene matches: 0. CDR3: CASSLTGAYNEQFF. As DNA, the CDR3 is TGTGCCAGCAGCTTAACAGGGGCCTACAATGAGCAGTTCTTC.

V and J are TRBV9 and TRBJ1-2; D remains unclear. This CDR3 has 18 amino acids. Trimming removed 0 bases from V and 0 bases from J, with 18 bases in between. The germline V gene has CDR1 SGDLS and CDR2 YYNGEE. The CDR3 bases are TGTGCCAGCAGCGTAGCAGGATCCCCTACCCTACCTAACTATGGCTACACCTTC. Residues: CASSVAGSPTLPNYGYTF.

The CDR3 bases are TGTGCCAGCAGTGAAGGCAAGCGAACTAATGAAAAACTGTTTTTT. Residues: CASSEGKRTNEKLFF. This rearrangement joins TRBV6-1 to TRBJ1-4; D uncertain. This CDR3 is 15 amino acids long. Trimming took 1 base from V and 1 from J, leaving 7 bases between them. The V gene's germline CDR1 is MNHNS and CDR2 SASEGT.

The rearrangement links TRBV5-4 to TRBJ1-3; TRBD1 matches 9 bases. Germline-derived CDR1 and CDR2 are SGHNT and YYREEE (reference sequence). The CDR3 sequence is 15 residues long. V was pared by 4 bases and J by 4 bases, with 6 bases of the junction left unmatched. The CDR3 region is CASSKGQGKGNTIYF. For the CDR3, the DNA is TGTGCCAGCAGCAAGGGACAGGGAAAGGGAAACACCATATATTTT.

In its sample, this clone was seen a few times. The chain links TRBV19 to TRBJ1-2; 9 bases map to TRBD1. V was clipped by 4 bases and J by 4 bases; unmatched bases: 13. The germline CDR1 and CDR2 sequences are LNHDA and SQIVND (reference sequence). The CDR3 has 17 residues. The CDR3 nucleotides are TGTGCCAGTAGTACCGGACAGGGGCTTCGATACTCCTATGGCTACACCTTC. It codes for CASSTGQGLRYSYGYTF.

This chain joins TRBV19 and TRBJ2-2, with a tentative D call TRBD1 (5 bases). Trimming took 7 bases from V and 4 from J, leaving 13 bases between them. This CDR3 comprises 14 residues. CDR1 LNHDA and CDR2 SQIVND come from the germline V gene (reference sequence). The CDR3, as DNA: TGTGCCAGTACCCTTCGGACAAGCACCGGGGAGCTGTTTTTT. Residues: CASTLRTSTGELFF.

The chain links TRBV6-5 to TRBJ2-3; TRBD1 might be the D (5 bases). V dropped 6 bases and J dropped 3 bases, with 16 bases sitting between them. There are 15 residues in the CDR3. Germline loops: CDR1 MNHEY, CDR2 SVGAGI. The CDR3: CASSRVLGLTDTQYF. For the CDR3, the DNA is TGTGCCAGCAGCCGGGTCTTGGGGCTTACAGATACGCAGTATTTT.

The chain combines TRBV6-2 or TRBV6-3 with TRBJ1-6; perhaps TRBD1 as D (6 bases). Deletions cut 2 bases from V and 3 bases from J, with 14 bases between. The length of the CDR3 is 17 residues. CDR1 MNHEY and CDR2 SVGEGT come from the germline V gene. CDR3 region: CASSYIEGVNYNSPLHF. For the CDR3, the DNA is TGTGCCAGCAGTTACATCGAGGGGGTAAACTATAATTCACCCCTCCACTTT.

The rearrangement links TRBV2 to TRBJ2-1; a weak D match, TRBD1 (7 bases). V was shortened by 4 bases and J by 8 bases, with 15 bases between the two germline ends. The CDR3 consists of 14 residues. The germline CDR1 and CDR2 sequences are SNHLY and FYNNEI. CDR3 loop: CASSGVGGGDEQFF. CDR3 bases: TGTGCCAGCAGTGGTGTAGGAGGGGGCGATGAGCAGTTCTTC.

The V and J genes are TRBV21-1 and TRBJ1-5; the table's D call of TRBD1 was not tested on the DNA. TRBV21-1 has pseudogene status. The length of the CDR3 is 15 residues. CDR3 residues: CASSKVSNREQPQHF. In DNA form, the CDR3 reads TGTGCCAGCAGCAAAGTTTCGAACAGGGAACAGCCCCAGCATTTT.

This chain joins TRBV3-1 (or the pseudogene TRBV3-2) and TRBJ2-5, with unresolved D. CDR3 length equals 13 residues. Germline-derived CDR1 and CDR2 are LGHDT and YNNKEL (reference sequence). Trimming took 4 bases from V and 1 from J, leaving 7 bases between them. DNA of the CDR3: TGTGCCAGCAGCCCGTCCCCCCAAGAGACCCAGTACTTC. Translated, it gives CASSPSPQETQYF.

This sequence joins TRBV3-1 (or the pseudogene TRBV3-2) and TRBJ1-3, with D possibly TRBD1 on 6 matching bases. There are 18 residues in the CDR3. Germline-derived CDR1 and CDR2 are LGHDT and YNNKEL (reference sequence). The ends were cut back, 0 bases at V and 5 bases at J, with 20 bases in the middle. DNA of the CDR3: TGTGCCAGCAGCCAAGACCCCCTGACAGGTTTCACGAGAAACACCATATATTTT. As protein: CASSQDPLTGFTRNTIYF.